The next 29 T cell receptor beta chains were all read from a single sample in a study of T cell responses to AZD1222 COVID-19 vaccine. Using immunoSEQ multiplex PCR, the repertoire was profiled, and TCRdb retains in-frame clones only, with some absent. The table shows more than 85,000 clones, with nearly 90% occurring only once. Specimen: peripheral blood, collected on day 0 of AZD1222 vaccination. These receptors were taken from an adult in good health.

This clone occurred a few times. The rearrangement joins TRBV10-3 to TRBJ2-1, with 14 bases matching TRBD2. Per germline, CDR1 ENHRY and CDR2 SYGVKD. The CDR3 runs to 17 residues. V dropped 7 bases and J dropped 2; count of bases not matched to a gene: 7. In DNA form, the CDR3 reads TGTGCCATCACCGGGACTAGCGGGAGAACCCCCTACAATGAGCAGTTCTTC. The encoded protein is CAITGTSGRTPYNEQFF.

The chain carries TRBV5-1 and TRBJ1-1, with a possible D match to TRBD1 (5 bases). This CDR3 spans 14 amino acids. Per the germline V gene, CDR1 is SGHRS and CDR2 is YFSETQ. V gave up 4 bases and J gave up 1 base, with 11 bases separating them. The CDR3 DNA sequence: TGCGCCAGCAGCAAGCCGCAGGGGAACACTGAAGCTTTCTTT. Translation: CASSKPQGNTEAFF. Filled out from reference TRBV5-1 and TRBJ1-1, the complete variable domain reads KAGVTQTPRYLIKTRGQQVTLSCSPISGHRSVSWYQQTPGQGLQFLFEYFSETQRNKGNFPGRFSGRQFSNSRSEMNVSTLELGDSALYLCASSKPQGNTEAFFGQGTRLTVV.

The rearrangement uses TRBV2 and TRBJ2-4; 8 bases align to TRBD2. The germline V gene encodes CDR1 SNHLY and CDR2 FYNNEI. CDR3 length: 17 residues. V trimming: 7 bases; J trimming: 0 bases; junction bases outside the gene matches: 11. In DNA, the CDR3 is TGTGCCAGCACCTCTCAGGCTAGCGGGTTAGCCAAAAACATTCAGTACTTC. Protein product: CASTSQASGLAKNIQYF.

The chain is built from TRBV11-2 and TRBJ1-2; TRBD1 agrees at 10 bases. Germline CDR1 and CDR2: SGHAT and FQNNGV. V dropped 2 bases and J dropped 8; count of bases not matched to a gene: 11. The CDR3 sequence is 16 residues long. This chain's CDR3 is CASSLSMTGGPEGYTF. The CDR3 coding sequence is TGTGCCAGCAGCTTATCAATGACAGGGGGCCCAGAGGGCTACACCTTC.

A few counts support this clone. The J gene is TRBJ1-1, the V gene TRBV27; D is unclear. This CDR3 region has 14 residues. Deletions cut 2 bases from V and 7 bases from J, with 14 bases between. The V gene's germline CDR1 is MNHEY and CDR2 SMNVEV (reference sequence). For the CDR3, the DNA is TGTGCCAGCAGTTTAAGTTGGGGTTGGGGTGAAGCTTTCTTT. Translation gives CASSLSWGWGEAFF.

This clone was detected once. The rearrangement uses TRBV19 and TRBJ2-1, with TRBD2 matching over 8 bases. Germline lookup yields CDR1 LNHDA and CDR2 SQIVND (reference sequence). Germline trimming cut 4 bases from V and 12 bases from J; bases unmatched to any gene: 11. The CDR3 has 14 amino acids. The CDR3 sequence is CASSKPAGDHGQFF. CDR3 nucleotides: TGTGCCAGTAGTAAACCAGCGGGAGACCATGGGCAGTTCTTC.

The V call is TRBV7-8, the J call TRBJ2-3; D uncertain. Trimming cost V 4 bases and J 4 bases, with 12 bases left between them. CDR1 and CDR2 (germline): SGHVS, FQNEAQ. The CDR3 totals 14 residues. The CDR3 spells CASSWARSADTQYF. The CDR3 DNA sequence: TGTGCCAGCAGCTGGGCTAGGTCGGCAGATACGCAGTATTTT.

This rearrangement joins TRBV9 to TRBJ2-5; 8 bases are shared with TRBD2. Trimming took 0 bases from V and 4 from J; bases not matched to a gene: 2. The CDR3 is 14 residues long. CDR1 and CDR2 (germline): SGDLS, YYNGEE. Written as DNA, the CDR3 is TGTGCCAGCAGCGTAGTAAGCGGGGGAGAGACCCAGTACTTC. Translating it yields CASSVVSGGETQYF.

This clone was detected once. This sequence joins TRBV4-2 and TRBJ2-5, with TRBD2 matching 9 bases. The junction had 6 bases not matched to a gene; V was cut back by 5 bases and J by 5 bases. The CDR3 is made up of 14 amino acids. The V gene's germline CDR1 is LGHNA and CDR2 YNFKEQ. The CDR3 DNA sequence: TGTGCCAGCAGCTCGGCGGGGGGGACGGAGACCCAGTACTTC. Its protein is CASSSAGGTETQYF.

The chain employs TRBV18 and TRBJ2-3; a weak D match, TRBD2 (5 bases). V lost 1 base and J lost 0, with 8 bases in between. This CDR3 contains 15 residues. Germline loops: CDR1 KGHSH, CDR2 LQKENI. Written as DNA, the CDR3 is TGTGCCAGCTCACCACGTCAGCGGAGCACAGATACGCAGTATTTT. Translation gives CASSPRQRSTDTQYF.

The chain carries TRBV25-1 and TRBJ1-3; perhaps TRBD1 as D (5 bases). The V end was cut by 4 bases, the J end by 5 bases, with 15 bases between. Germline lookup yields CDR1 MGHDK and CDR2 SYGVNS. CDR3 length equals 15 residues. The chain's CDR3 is CASSVSGSTRNTIYF. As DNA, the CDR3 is TGTGCCAGCAGTGTCTCAGGGTCGACTCGAAACACCATATATTTT.

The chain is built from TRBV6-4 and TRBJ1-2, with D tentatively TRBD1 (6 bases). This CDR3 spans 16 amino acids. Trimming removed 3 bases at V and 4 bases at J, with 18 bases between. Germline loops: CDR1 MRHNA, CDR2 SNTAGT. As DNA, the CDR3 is TGTGCCAGCAGTGAAGGTTCGGGGGGGCTCGGCTATGGCTACACCTTC. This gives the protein CASSEGSGGLGYGYTF.

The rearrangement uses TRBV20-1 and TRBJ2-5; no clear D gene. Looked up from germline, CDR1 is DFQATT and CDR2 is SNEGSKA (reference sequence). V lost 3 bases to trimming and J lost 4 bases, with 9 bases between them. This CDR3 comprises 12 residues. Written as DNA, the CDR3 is TGCAGTGCTAGTAGTGGCGGAGAGACCCAGTACTTC. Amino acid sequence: CSASSGGETQYF.

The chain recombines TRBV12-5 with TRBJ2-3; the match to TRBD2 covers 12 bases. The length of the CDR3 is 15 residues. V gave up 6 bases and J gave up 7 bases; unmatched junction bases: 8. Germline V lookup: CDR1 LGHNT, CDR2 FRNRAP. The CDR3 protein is CASGLTSGSANTQYF. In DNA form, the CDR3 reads TGTGCTAGTGGCCTGACTAGCGGGAGTGCGAATACGCAGTATTTT.

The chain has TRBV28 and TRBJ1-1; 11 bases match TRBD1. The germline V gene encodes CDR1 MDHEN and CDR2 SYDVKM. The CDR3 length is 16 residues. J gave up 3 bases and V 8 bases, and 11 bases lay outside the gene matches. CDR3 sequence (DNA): TGTGCCAGCCCCCCCGGACAGGGGGCGAGGGACACTGAAGCTTTCTTT. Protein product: CASPPGQGARDTEAFF. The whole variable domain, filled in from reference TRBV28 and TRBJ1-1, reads DVKVTQSSRYLVKRTGEKVFLECVQDMDHENMFWYRQDPGLGLRLIYFSYDVKMKEKGDIPEGYSVSREKKERFSLILESASTNQTSMYLCASPPGQGARDTEAFFGQGTRLTVV.

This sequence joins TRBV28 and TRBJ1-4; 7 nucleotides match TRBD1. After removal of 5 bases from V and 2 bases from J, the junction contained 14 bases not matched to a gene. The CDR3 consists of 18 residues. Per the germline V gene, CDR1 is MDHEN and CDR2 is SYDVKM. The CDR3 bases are TGTGCCAGCAGTCTCCGCGCAGGGGGAAGTGGGACTAATGAAAAACTGTTTTTT. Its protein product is CASSLRAGGSGTNEKLFF.

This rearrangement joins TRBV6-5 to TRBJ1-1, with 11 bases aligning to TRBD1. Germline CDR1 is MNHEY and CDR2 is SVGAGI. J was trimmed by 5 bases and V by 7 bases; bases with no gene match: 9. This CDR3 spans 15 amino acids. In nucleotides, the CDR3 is TGTGCCAGCACCGGGACAGGGGGGCGGCGGACTGAAGCTTTCTTT. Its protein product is CASTGTGGRRTEAFF.

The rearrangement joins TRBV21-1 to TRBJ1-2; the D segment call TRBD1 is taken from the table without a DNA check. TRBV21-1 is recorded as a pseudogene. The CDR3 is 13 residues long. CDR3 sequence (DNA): TGTGCCAGCACCCCGAACAGGGCCTATGGCTACACCTTC. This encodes CASTPNRAYGYTF.

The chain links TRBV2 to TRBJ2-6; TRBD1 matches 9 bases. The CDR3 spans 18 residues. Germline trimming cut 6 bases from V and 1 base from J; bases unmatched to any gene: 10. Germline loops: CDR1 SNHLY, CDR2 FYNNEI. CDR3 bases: TGTGCCAGCAGAGCCCGGACAGGGGCAGGGTCTGGGGCCAACGTCCTGACTTTC. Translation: CASRARTGAGSGANVLTF.

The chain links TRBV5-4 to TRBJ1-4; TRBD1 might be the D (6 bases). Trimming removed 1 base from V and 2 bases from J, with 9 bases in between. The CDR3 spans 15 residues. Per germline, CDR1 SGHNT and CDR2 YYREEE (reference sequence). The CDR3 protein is CASSLQGYTNEKLFF. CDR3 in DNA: TGTGCCAGCAGCTTGCAGGGGTACACTAATGAAAAACTGTTTTTT.

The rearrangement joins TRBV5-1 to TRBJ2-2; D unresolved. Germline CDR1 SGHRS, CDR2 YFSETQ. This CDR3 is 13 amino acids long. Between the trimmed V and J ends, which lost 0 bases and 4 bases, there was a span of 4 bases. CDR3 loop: CASSLVVTGELFF. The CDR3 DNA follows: TGCGCCAGCAGCTTGGTAGTCACCGGGGAGCTGTTTTTT.

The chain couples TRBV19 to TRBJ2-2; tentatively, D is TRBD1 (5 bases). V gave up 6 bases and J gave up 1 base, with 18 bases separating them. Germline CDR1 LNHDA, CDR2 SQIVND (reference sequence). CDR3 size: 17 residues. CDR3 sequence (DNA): TGTGCCAGTAGACCTATTGTAGGGGCGAGGAACACCGGGGAGCTGTTTTTT. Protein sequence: CASRPIVGARNTGELFF.

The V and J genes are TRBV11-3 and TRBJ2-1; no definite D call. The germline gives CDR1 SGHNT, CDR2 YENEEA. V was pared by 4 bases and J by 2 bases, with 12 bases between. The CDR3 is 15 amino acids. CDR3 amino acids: CASSSGVSTYNEQFF. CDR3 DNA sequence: TGTGCCAGCAGCTCCGGCGTAAGCACCTACAATGAGCAGTTCTTC.

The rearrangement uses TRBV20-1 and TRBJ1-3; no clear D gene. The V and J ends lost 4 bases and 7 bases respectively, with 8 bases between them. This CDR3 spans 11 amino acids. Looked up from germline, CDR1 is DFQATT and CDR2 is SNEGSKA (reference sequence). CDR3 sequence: CSATRSNTIYF. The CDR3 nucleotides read TGCAGTGCTACCCGATCCAACACCATATATTTT.

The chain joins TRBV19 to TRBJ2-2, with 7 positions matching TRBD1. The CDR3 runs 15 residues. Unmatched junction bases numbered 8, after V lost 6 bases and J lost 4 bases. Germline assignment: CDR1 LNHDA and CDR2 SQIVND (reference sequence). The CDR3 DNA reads TGTGCCAGTAGGGTCACAGGGGCGGGCACCGGGGAGCTGTTTTTT. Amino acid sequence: CASRVTGAGTGELFF.

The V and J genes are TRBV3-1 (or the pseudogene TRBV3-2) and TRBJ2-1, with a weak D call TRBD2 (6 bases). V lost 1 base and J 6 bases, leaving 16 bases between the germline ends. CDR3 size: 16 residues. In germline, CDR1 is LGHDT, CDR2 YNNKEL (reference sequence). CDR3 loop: CASSQVNTSRANEQFF. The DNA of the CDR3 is TGTGCCAGCAGCCAAGTTAATACTAGCCGAGCCAATGAGCAGTTCTTC.

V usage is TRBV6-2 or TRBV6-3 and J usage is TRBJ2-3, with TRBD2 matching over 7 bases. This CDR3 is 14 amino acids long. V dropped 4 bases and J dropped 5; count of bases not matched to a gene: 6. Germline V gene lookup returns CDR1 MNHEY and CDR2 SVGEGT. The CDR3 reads CASSLGLVGDTQYF. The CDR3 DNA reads TGTGCCAGCAGTTTAGGACTAGTAGGAGATACGCAGTATTTT.

The CDR3 loop reads CASSSPRTGRYNSPLHF. The CDR3 DNA reads TGTGCCAGCAGTTCCCCCCGGACAGGGCGATATAATTCACCCCTCCACTTT. The chain employs TRBV28 and TRBJ1-6, with TRBD1 matching 8 bases. Trimming at V came to 4 bases and at J to 4 bases, leaving 9 bases not matched to a gene. The germline gives CDR1 MDHEN, CDR2 SYDVKM. The CDR3 consists of 17 residues.

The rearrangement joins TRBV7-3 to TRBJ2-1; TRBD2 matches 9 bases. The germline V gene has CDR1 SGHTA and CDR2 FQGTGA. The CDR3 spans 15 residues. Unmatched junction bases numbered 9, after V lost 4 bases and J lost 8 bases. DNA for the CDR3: TGTGCCAGCAGCTCGGTCCTAGCGGGACTCGATGAGCAGTTCTTC. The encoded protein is CASSSVLAGLDEQFF.